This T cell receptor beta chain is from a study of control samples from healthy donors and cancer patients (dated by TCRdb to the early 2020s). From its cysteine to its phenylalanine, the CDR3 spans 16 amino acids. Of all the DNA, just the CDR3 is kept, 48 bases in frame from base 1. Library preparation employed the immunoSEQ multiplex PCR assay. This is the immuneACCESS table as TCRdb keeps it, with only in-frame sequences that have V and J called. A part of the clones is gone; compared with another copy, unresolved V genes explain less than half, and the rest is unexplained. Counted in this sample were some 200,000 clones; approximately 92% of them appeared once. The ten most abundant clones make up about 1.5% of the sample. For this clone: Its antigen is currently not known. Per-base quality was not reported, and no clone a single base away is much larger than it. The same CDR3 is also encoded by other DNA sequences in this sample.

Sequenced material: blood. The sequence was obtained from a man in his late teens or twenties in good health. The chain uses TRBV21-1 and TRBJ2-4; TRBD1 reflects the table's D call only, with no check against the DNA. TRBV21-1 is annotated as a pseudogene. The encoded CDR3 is CASNEGHPLAKNIQYF. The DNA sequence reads TGTGCCAGCAACGAAGGACATCCTCTAGCCAAAAACATTCAGTACTTC.